This passage covers 16 T cell receptor beta chains from one sample sequenced in a study of CD8 T cells in Susac syndrome. Random hexamers were used to reverse transcribe roughly 0.5 to 1 ug of RNA. TCRdb re-derived calls from the immunoSEQ multiplex PCR reads in MiXCR, one entry per CDR3 protein. The table includes approximately 210,000 distinct CDR3 sequences, 94% detected once. The sample taken for sequencing was CD4+ T cells from PBMCs. Receptor source: a human donor with Susac syndrome.

The genes are TRBV29-1 and TRBJ1-2, with D maybe TRBD1 (6 bases). The germline V gene encodes CDR1 SQVTM and CDR2 ANQGSEA. This CDR3 contains 14 residues. V lost 0 bases and J lost 5, with 13 bases in between. The DNA of the CDR3 is TGCAGCGTTGAAGAGGGGGGCGATCCTTATGGCTACACCTTC. It yields the protein CSVEEGGDPYGYTF. Looking up the rest from reference TRBV29-1 and TRBJ1-2 gives the full variable domain: SAVISQKPSRDICQRGTSLTIQCQVDSQVTMMFWYRQQPGQSLTLIATANQGSEATYESGFVIDKFPISRPNLTFSTLTVSNMSPEDSSIYLCSVEEGGDPYGYTFGSGTRLTVV.

The rearrangement joins TRBV29-1 to TRBJ2-3; 7 nucleotides agree with TRBD2. This CDR3 has 13 amino acids. Germline-derived CDR1 and CDR2 are SQVTM and ANQGSEA. The V segment lost 3 bases and the J segment 3 bases; nucleotides outside the gene matches: 3. The CDR3 loop reads CSVDSGGTDTQYF. Written as DNA, the CDR3 is TGCAGCGTTGATTCGGGGGGTACAGATACGCAGTATTTT.

V gene TRBV6-2 or TRBV6-3 combines with J gene TRBJ1-6, with no clear D. Trimming took off 5 bases at V and 10 bases at J, with 9 bases between the two ends. The CDR3 runs to 12 residues. From germline, CDR1 is MNHEY and CDR2 SVGEGT. The CDR3 loop reads CASSSGGSPLHF. For the CDR3, the DNA is TGTGCCAGCAGTAGTGGAGGCTCACCCCTCCACTTT.

The chain uses TRBV11-3 and TRBJ2-1; D may be TRBD2 (5 bases). The V and J ends lost 3 bases and 8 bases respectively, with 14 bases between them. Germline CDR1 is SGHNT and CDR2 is YENEEA. CDR3 size: 14 residues. Here the CDR3 DNA reads TGTGCCAGCAGCTTTCCCGTGGCGGGCGATGAGCAGTTCTTC. Residues: CASSFPVAGDEQFF.

The CDR3 loop reads CASSPRGTNNEKLFF. The CDR3 nucleotides read TGTGCCAGCAGTCCCAGGGGGACGAATAATGAAAAACTGTTTTTT. The chain combines TRBV12-3 or TRBV12-4 with TRBJ1-4, with 7 nucleotides matching TRBD1. This CDR3 is 15 amino acids long. The V segment lost 5 bases and the J segment 4 bases; nucleotides outside the gene matches: 7.

The V call is TRBV6-4, the J call TRBJ2-7; D is possibly TRBD1 (6 bases). Germline lookup yields CDR1 MRHNA and CDR2 SNTAGT. Trimming removed 8 bases from V and 2 bases from J, with 19 bases in between. CDR3 length equals 15 residues. For the CDR3, the DNA is TGTGCCAGCCGTGGAGAATGGGACACCACCTACGAGCAGTACTTC. Amino acids: CASRGEWDTTYEQYF.

This clonotype was recorded a few times. The chain joins TRBV4-2 to TRBJ1-4; 8 bases line up with TRBD1. This CDR3 comprises 15 residues. The germline V gene encodes CDR1 LGHNA and CDR2 YNFKEQ. After removal of 3 bases from V and 7 bases from J, the junction contained 7 bases not matched to a gene. The CDR3: CASSQETGASEKLFF. The CDR3 DNA reads TGTGCCAGCAGCCAGGAGACAGGGGCAAGTGAAAAACTGTTTTTT.

This clonotype was seen once. The V gene is TRBV12-3 or TRBV12-4, the J gene TRBJ1-2; D is perhaps TRBD1 (5 bases). This CDR3 contains 15 residues. Trimming stripped 3 bases from V and 7 bases from J, with 18 bases between. CDR3 residues: CASSLRARGGTGYTF. The CDR3 DNA reads as TGTGCCAGCAGTTTGCGGGCGCGGGGCGGGACTGGCTACACCTTC.

The rearrangement uses TRBV4-2 and TRBJ2-7; D may match TRBD1 or TRBD2 (5 bases each). Germline lookup yields CDR1 LGHNA and CDR2 YNFKEQ. Trimming pared 5 bases from V and 1 base from J, leaving 15 bases between. The CDR3 consists of 15 residues. The DNA of the CDR3 is TGTGCCAGCAGCAAAAGGGACGGCGATTCCTACGAGCAGTACTTC. Translation gives CASSKRDGDSYEQYF.

The DNA for the CDR3 is TGTGCCAGCGGAAACAGGGAAAACTATGGCTACACCTTC. Translation: CASGNRENYGYTF. The J gene is TRBJ1-2, the V gene TRBV12-3 or TRBV12-4; a possible D gene is TRBD1 (6 bases). Trimming stripped 8 bases from V and 2 bases from J, with 12 bases between. The CDR3 has 13 residues.

V usage is TRBV7-2 and J usage is TRBJ2-3, with D hard to call. Per the germline V gene, CDR1 is SGHTA and CDR2 is FQGNSA. This CDR3 region has 13 residues. V was shortened by 5 bases and J by 3 bases, with 9 bases between the two germline ends. The CDR3 region is CASSRDQTDTQYF. Written as DNA, the CDR3 is TGTGCCAGCAGCCGAGACCAAACAGATACGCAGTATTTT.

The V call is TRBV2, the J call TRBJ2-3; D is uncertain. The germline V and J ends were trimmed by 6 bases and 4 bases, with 11 bases remaining between them. The germline V gene has CDR1 SNHLY and CDR2 FYNNEI. The CDR3 covers 13 residues. CDR3 protein: CASSDPLPDTQYF. CDR3 DNA: TGTGCCAGCAGCGACCCTCTCCCAGATACGCAGTATTTT.

The rearrangement uses TRBV5-4 and TRBJ2-4; no firm D call. There are 15 residues in the CDR3. Germline assignment: CDR1 SGHNT and CDR2 YYREEE (reference sequence). Trimming shortened V by 0 bases and J by 5 bases, and 12 bases separated the two germline ends. The CDR3: CASSLGADAQNIQYF. CDR3 DNA sequence: TGTGCCAGCAGCTTGGGGGCGGATGCTCAAAACATTCAGTACTTC.

The chain is built from TRBV12-3 or TRBV12-4 and TRBJ2-3; 8 bases map to TRBD1. This CDR3 is 14 amino acids long. Trimming at V came to 5 bases and at J to 4 bases, leaving 5 bases not matched to a gene. In DNA, the CDR3 is TGTGCCAGCAGTCCGGGACAGGTGCCAGATACGCAGTATTTT. This gives the protein CASSPGQVPDTQYF.

The chain combines TRBV3-1 with TRBJ2-1, with 9 bases aligning to TRBD2. V was pared by 3 bases and J by 4 bases, with 7 bases of the junction left unmatched. Germline assignment: CDR1 LGHDT and CDR2 YNNKEL (reference sequence). This CDR3 is 16 amino acids long. The CDR3: CASSQASGVSYNEQFF. The CDR3 DNA reads as TGTGCCAGCAGCCAGGCTAGCGGGGTATCTTACAATGAGCAGTTCTTC.

The chain couples TRBV6-2 or TRBV6-3 to TRBJ2-7; 8 bases are a match to TRBD1. This CDR3 spans 15 amino acids. Trimming at V came to 7 bases and at J to 3 bases, leaving 11 bases not matched to a gene. Germline V lookup: CDR1 MNHEY, CDR2 SVGEGT. The CDR3 DNA is TGTGCCAGCATCCCCGACAGGGGCTCATACTACGAGCAGTACTTC. Its translation: CASIPDRGSYYEQYF.